The rows below give T cell receptor beta chains drawn from one sample of a study of blood T cells in healthy people across ages. TCRdb passed the 5' RACE reads through MiXCR, listing each CDR3 protein once. The table includes about 730,000 distinct CDR3 sequences, 43% detected once. The specimen sequenced was blood. These TCRs come from a woman aged 55-70 years in good health. Each CDR3 is given with its conserved first and last residue. The D gene is left open where the match is weak. Clone size appears in some rows only: once, few, many, or a class for an expanded clone.

length	D	V	J	size	DNA	CDR3
18	TRBD2	TRBV12-3/TRBV12-4	TRBJ2-3	-	TGTGCCAGCAGGACGAGACTAGCGGGGGGGAAGTTGACAGATACGCAGTATTTT	CASRTRLAGGKLTDTQYF
17	-	TRBV18	TRBJ1-6	few	TGTGCCAGCTCACCAGGCCTACCTACCCAGCGGGATTCACCCCTCCACTTT	CASSPGLPTQRDSPLHF
15	TRBD2	TRBV7-9	TRBJ2-1	-	TGTGCCAGCAGCCATACTAGCGGGGGTATGAATGAGCAGTTCTTC	CASSHTSGGMNEQFF
11	-	TRBV20-1	TRBJ2-1	once	TGCAGTGCTCCAATATTCAATGAGCAGTTCTTC	CSAPIFNEQFF
14	-	TRBV7-8	TRBJ2-3	many	TGTGCCAGCAGCCCGAGCGCGAACACAGATACGCAGTATTTT	CASSPSANTDTQYF
14	-	TRBV20-1	TRBJ2-3	-	TGCAGTGCTAGAAGGAAGGGGTTGGCAGATACGCAGTATTTT	CSARRKGLADTQYF
14	TRBD2	TRBV4-2	TRBJ2-1	few	TGTGCCAGCAGCCTAGCGGGAGGAGAAGGAGAGCAGTTCTTC	CASSLAGGEGEQFF
13	-	TRBV2	TRBJ2-1	-	TGTGCCAGCAGCACCCAAGGACTGGGTGAGCAGTTCTTC	CASSTQGLGEQFF
15	-	TRBV10-3	TRBJ1-4	-	TGTGCCATCAGTGAGTCTAAACAAGGGACTGAAAAACTGTTTTTT	CAISESKQGTEKLFF
18	TRBD2	TRBV6-2/TRBV6-3	TRBJ2-7	few	TGTGCCAGCAGTTACAGTCCGCTAGCGGGAAAGGAGGTGTACGAGCAGTACTTC	CASSYSPLAGKEVYEQYF
19	TRBD1	TRBV13	TRBJ2-4	-	TGTGCCAGCAGTCCTAACCGGGACAGGGGGCGCGTTACCAAAAACATTCAGTACTTC	CASSPNRDRGRVTKNIQYF
15	-	TRBV7-9	TRBJ2-2	-	TGTGCCAGCAGCTTATTGGGCACTAACACCGGGGAGCTGTTTTTT	CASSLLGTNTGELFF
15	-	TRBV7-2	TRBJ2-4	-	TGTGCCAGCAGCTTAGTTTCGGCTCGGGTGAACATTCAGTACTTC	CASSLVSARVNIQYF
15	TRBD2	TRBV20-1	TRBJ2-3	once	TGCAGTGCTAGCCTAGCGGGAGGCTTCACAGATACGCAGTATTTT	CSASLAGGFTDTQYF
15	TRBD1	TRBV5-1	TRBJ1-2	once	TGCGCCAGCAGCTTCATGACAGGGGGGATCTATGGCTACACCTTC	CASSFMTGGIYGYTF
14	-	TRBV7-3	TRBJ1-2	-	TGTGCCAGCAGCTTAAACGCGGGCAACTATGGCTACACCTTC	CASSLNAGNYGYTF
17	-	TRBV4-3	TRBJ2-5	-	TGCGCCAGCAGCCAAGGGGGGGCAGGAGGTATCGCGGAGACCCAGTACTTC	CASSQGGAGGIAETQYF
14	-	TRBV11-1	TRBJ2-7	few	TGTGCCAGCAGCCTCTCCCCAGGATCCTACGAGCAGTACTTC	CASSLSPGSYEQYF
13	-	TRBV20-1	TRBJ1-6	-	TGCGGTGCTAGAGACCAGGACGGCCCACCCCCCCACTTT	CGARDQDGPPPHF
16	-	TRBV4-1	TRBJ1-4	few	TGCGCCAGCAGCCAAGATTCGGCCAGAACTAATGAAAAACTGTTTTTT	CASSQDSARTNEKLFF
14	TRBD2	TRBV20-1	TRBJ2-1	many	TGCAGTGCTAGAGATTCTAGCGGATACAATGAGCAGTTCTTC	CSARDSSGYNEQFF
12	-	TRBV12-3/TRBV12-4	TRBJ1-2	-	TGTGCCAGCAGTTTAGGGCCCGGGGGAGACACCTTC	CASSLGPGGDTF
16	TRBD1	TRBV7-2	TRBJ1-4	-	TGTGCCAGCAGCCTTCCCCCCGGGACAGGGGTCGAAAAACTGTTTTTT	CASSLPPGTGVEKLFF
15	-	TRBV5-6	TRBJ1-5	-	TGTGCCAGCAGCTTGGCGGACAATAGCAATCAGCCCCAGCATTTT	CASSLADNSNQPQHF
12	-	TRBV12-3/TRBV12-4	TRBJ1-2	-	TGTGCCAGCAGGGGCACAGGGTACGGCTACACCTTC	CASRGTGYGYTF
14	-	TRBV7-2	TRBJ1-2	-	TGTGCCAGCAGCCCCAAGAGGCAAAGTATGGGCTACACCTTC	CASSPKRQSMGYTF
13	-	TRBV7-9	TRBJ2-5	-	TGTGCCAGCAGCCCAAAAGGGCCCGAGACCCAGTACTTC	CASSPKGPETQYF
14	-	TRBV20-1	TRBJ2-7	-	TGCAGTGCTAGAGATACGAGACAGCTTTACGAGCAGTACTTC	CSARDTRQLYEQYF
13	-	TRBV20-1	TRBJ2-6	many	TGCAGTGCAATCATCTCTGGGGCCAACGTCCTGACTTTC	CSAIISGANVLTF
15	-	TRBV7-2	TRBJ2-5	-	TGTGCCAGCAGCTTCCAAAAAGGGGACCAAGAGACCCAGTACTTC	CASSFQKGDQETQYF
15	-	TRBV5-1	TRBJ2-3	few	TGCGCCAGCGTAGCGGACCTTGCGAGCACAGATACGCAGTATTTT	CASVADLASTDTQYF
14	-	TRBV20-1	TRBJ2-1	-	TGCAGTGCTAGAGATTTCGGGTACAACAATGAGCAGTTCTTC	CSARDFGYNNEQFF
16	-	TRBV12-3/TRBV12-4	TRBJ2-2	once	TGTGCCAGCAGTTTTTTTCAACCGCGGAACACCGGGGAGCTGTTTTTT	CASSFFQPRNTGELFF
15	TRBD2	TRBV18	TRBJ2-3	once	TGTGCCAGCTCGCCTAGCGGGATCGAGGCAGATACGCAGTATTTT	CASSPSGIEADTQYF
18	TRBD1	TRBV24-1	TRBJ2-1	few	TGTGCCACCAGTGATCGGTCGTCAGGACAGGGGGTCGGCAATGAGCAGTTCTTC	CATSDRSSGQGVGNEQFF
16	TRBD2	TRBV5-1	TRBJ2-1	-	TGCGCCAGCAGCGTTGCCGGGACTAGCGGGGGGGAAGAGCAGTTCTTC	CASSVAGTSGGEEQFF
15	TRBD2	TRBV10-3	TRBJ2-7	-	TGTGCCATCAGTGACCGGAGCGGGCCGGGGGGGGAGCAGTACTTC	CAISDRSGPGGEQYF
13	-	TRBV6-2/TRBV6-3	TRBJ1-2	-	TGTGCCAGCAGCTGGGAGCAGTCCTATGGCTACACCTTC	CASSWEQSYGYTF
13	-	TRBV29-1	TRBJ1-4	-	TGCAGCGTTCAAACAGCAACTAATGAAAAACTGTTTTTT	CSVQTATNEKLFF
14	-	TRBV5-1	TRBJ1-2	-	TGCGCCAGCAGCTCCTCCGGACAGACGGCTGGCTACACCTTC	CASSSSGQTAGYTF
16	TRBD1	TRBV11-2	TRBJ2-1	-	TGTGCCAGCAGCCCTGTTGGGACAGGGTTCTACAATGAGCAGTTCTTC	CASSPVGTGFYNEQFF
15	TRBD2	TRBV7-2	TRBJ2-3	-	TGTGCCAGCAGCTTCGCGGGGGGGATAACAGATACGCAGTATTTT	CASSFAGGITDTQYF
14	TRBD1	TRBV10-2	TRBJ2-7	few	TGCGCCAGTACTGGGACAGGGGAATCCTACGAGCAGTACTTC	CASTGTGESYEQYF
18	TRBD2	TRBV7-2	TRBJ2-3	few	TGTGCCAGCAGCTTAGTCGCTAGCGGGGGTCCTAGCACAGATACGCAGTATTTT	CASSLVASGGPSTDTQYF
12	-	TRBV7-9	TRBJ2-1	-	TGTGCCAGCAGCCCTTCAAATAATGGGCAGTTCTTC	CASSPSNNGQFF
15	-	TRBV2	TRBJ1-5	-	TGTGCCAGCAGTGCTGGCATTACTAGCAATCAGCCCCAGCATTTT	CASSAGITSNQPQHF
15	-	TRBV4-3	TRBJ2-1	many	TGCGCCAGCGGACCCATAGGGGGGGGTCTCAATGAGCAGTTCTTC	CASGPIGGGLNEQFF
15	-	TRBV12-3/TRBV12-4	TRBJ1-5	few	TGTGCCAGCTCGCTGGGGTCCCATAGCAATCAGCCCCAGCATTTT	CASSLGSHSNQPQHF
17	TRBD2	TRBV4-2	TRBJ2-3	many	TGTGCCAGCAGCCAAAGCGGGACTAATTATAACACAGATACGCAGTATTTT	CASSQSGTNYNTDTQYF
16	TRBD1	TRBV20-1	TRBJ1-1	-	TGCAGTGCTAGCCCTACAGGGGGCGCCGGGAACACTGAAGCTTTCTTT	CSASPTGGAGNTEAFF
18	TRBD2	TRBV7-2	TRBJ2-1	-	TGTGCCAGCAGCTTAGCGCCGGTACTAGCGGGTGGATACAATGAGCAGTTCTTC	CASSLAPVLAGGYNEQFF
15	-	TRBV2	TRBJ1-4	-	TGTGCCAGCAGTAAGGAAGGACAGACCAATGAAAAACTGTTTTTT	CASSKEGQTNEKLFF
14	-	TRBV7-2	TRBJ1-2	-	TGTGCCAGCAGCTTAGTGGCAGCTCCCTATGGCTACACCTTC	CASSLVAAPYGYTF
15	-	TRBV28	TRBJ2-7	-	TGTGCCAGCAGTTTAACTAGAGGTGGCTCCTACGAGCAGTACTTC	CASSLTRGGSYEQYF
16	TRBD2	TRBV6-1	TRBJ2-3	few	TGTGCCAGCAGTGAAACTAGCGGGGGGGGCACAGATACGCAGTATTTT	CASSETSGGGTDTQYF
15	TRBD2	TRBV29-1	TRBJ2-3	-	TGCAGCGTTGTCCCGAGCGGGAGTGTGGCGGATACGCAGTATTTT	CSVVPSGSVADTQYF
17	TRBD2	TRBV25-1	TRBJ2-3	-	TGTGCCAGCAGTGACCCGACTAGCGGGGGCGGGGGAGATATGCAGTATTTT	CASSDPTSGGGGDMQYF